This TCR beta chain was documented in a study of CD8 T cells in ankylosing spondylitis. TCRdb used MiXCR to reprocess the 5' RACE reads, holding one entry per CDR3 protein. The sample shows 30,000 or so distinct CDR3 sequences, about 5.2% of them seen only once. By its share, this clonotype is medium-sized (0.01 to 0.1%). The CDR3 has 18 residues. The ends lost 2 bases at V and 2 bases at J; junction bases unmatched: 13. From germline, CDR1 is SGDLS and CDR2 YYNGEE. The sequence was collected from a female donor with ankylosing spondylitis or in good health (not recorded which). V gene TRBV9 combines with J gene TRBJ2-5; 9 positions match TRBD1. Sequenced sample: blood, either unsorted or a sorted T cell fraction (not recorded which). The CDR3 bases are TGTGCCAGCAGCGTTACAGGGGGCAGCTTCCCCCTTCAAGAGACCCAGTACTTC. This sequence encodes CASSVTGGSFPLQETQYF.